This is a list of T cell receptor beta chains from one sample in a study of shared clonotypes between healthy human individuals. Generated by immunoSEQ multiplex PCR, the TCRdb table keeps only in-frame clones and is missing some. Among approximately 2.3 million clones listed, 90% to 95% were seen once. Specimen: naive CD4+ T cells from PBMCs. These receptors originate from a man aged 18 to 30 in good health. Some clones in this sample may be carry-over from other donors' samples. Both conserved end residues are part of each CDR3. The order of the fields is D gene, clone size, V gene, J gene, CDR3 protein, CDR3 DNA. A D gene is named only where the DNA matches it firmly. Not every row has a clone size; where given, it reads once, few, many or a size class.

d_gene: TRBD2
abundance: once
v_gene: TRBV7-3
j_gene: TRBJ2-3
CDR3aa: CASSLGTSGRSTDTQYF
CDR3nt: TGTGCCAGCAGTCTGGGGACTAGCGGGAGGAGCACAGATACGCAGTATTTT

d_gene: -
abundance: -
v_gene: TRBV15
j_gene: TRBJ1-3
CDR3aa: CATSRDRAGSGNTIYF
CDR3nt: TGTGCCACCAGCAGAGATAGGGCCGGCTCTGGAAACACCATATATTTT

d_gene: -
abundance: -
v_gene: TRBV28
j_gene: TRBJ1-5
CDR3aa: CASSWVAVEPQHF
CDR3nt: TGTGCCAGCAGTTGGGTGGCGGTAGAGCCCCAGCATTTT

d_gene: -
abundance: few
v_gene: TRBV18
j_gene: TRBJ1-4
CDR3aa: CASSRGGNEKLFF
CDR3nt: TGTGCCAGCTCACGGGGAGGTAATGAAAAACTGTTTTTT

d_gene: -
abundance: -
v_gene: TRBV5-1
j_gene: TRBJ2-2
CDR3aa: CASSLAGINTGELFF
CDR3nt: TGCGCCAGCAGCTTGGCCGGCATTAACACCGGGGAGCTGTTTTTT

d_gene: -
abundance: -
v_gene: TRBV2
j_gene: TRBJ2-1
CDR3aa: CATWGGAYNEQFF
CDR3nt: TGTGCCACGTGGGGCGGAGCCTACAATGAGCAGTTCTTC

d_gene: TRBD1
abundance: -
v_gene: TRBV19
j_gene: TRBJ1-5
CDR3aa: CASSILGQGVYQPQHF
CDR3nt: TGTGCCAGTAGTATATTGGGACAGGGCGTCTATCAGCCCCAGCATTTT

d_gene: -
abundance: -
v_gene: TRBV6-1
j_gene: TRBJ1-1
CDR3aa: CASSASPGGNTEAFF
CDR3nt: TGTGCCAGCAGTGCGTCCCCGGGAGGGAACACTGAAGCTTTCTTT

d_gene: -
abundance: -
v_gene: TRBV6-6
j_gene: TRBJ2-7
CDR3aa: CASSYREVFEQYF
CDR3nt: TGTGCCAGCAGTTACAGGGAGGTGTTCGAGCAGTACTTC

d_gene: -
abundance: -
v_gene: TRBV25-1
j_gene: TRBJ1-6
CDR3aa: CASSRAGQFNLAPLHF
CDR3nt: TGTGCCAGCAGCAGGGCAGGGCAATTCAATCTAGCCCCCCTCCACTTT

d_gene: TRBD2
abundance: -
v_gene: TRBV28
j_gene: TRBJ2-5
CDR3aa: CASGLAGFIETQYF
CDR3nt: TGTGCCAGCGGGTTAGCGGGATTCATTGAGACCCAGTACTTC

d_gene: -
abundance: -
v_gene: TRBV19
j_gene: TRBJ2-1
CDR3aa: CASSSPAKPSYNEQFF
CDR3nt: TGTGCCAGTAGTTCTCCAGCAAAGCCCTCCTACAATGAGCAGTTCTTC

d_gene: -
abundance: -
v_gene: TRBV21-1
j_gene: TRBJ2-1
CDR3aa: CASSDKGQGLPFFVEQFF
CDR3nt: TGTGCCAGCAGTGATAAAGGACAGGGCCTTCCCTTTTTCGTTGAGCAGTTCTTC

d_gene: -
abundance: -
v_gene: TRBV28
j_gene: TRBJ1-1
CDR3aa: CASSLVGGNTEAFF
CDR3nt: TGTGCCAGCAGTTTAGTAGGGGGGAACACTGAAGCTTTCTTT

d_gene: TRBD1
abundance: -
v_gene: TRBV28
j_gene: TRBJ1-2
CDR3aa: CASETQGASGYTF
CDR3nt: TGTGCCAGCGAAACGCAGGGGGCCTCTGGCTACACCTTC

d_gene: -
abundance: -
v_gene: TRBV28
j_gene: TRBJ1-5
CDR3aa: CASSLPRGQPQHF
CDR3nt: TGTGCCAGCAGTTTGCCACGAGGGCAGCCCCAGCATTTT

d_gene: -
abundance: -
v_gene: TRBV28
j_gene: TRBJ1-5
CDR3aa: CASKGYSNQPQHF
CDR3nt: TGTGCCAGTAAGGGGTATAGCAATCAGCCCCAGCATTTT

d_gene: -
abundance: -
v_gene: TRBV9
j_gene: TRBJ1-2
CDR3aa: CASSSRVDYGYTF
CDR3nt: TGTGCCAGCAGTTCCAGGGTCGACTATGGCTACACCTTC

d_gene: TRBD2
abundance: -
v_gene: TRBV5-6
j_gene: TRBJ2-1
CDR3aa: CASMMGSGRPYNEQFF
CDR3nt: TGTGCCAGCATGATGGGTAGCGGGAGGCCCTACAATGAGCAGTTCTTC

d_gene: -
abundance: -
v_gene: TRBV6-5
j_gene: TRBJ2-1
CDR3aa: CASTRGRSSYNEQFF
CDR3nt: TGTGCCAGCACTCGCGGGCGGTCCTCCTACAATGAGCAGTTCTTC

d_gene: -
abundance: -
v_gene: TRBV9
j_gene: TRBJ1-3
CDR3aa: CASSHTGTPGNTIYF
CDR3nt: TGTGCCAGCAGCCATACAGGGACTCCAGGGAACACCATATATTTT

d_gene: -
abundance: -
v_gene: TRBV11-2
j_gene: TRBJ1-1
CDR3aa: CASSFTRANTEAFF
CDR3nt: TGTGCCAGCAGCTTTACCAGGGCGAACACTGAAGCTTTCTTT

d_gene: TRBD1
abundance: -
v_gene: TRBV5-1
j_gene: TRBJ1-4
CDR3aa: CASSLSGQGASNEKLFF
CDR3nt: TGCGCCAGCAGCTTATCGGGACAGGGGGCTTCAAATGAAAAACTGTTTTTT

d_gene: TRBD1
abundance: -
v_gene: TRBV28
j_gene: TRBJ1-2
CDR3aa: CASTSQGARTYGYTF
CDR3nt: TGTGCCAGCACCTCACAGGGGGCGCGGACCTATGGCTACACCTTC

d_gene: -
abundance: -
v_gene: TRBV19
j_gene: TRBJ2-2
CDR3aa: CASSIVFGTSTGELFF
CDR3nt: TGTGCCAGTAGTATAGTTTTTGGCACCTCCACCGGGGAGCTGTTTTTT

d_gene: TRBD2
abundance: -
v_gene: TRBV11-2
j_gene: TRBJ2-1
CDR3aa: CASSLLAETYNEQFF
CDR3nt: TGTGCCAGCAGCTTACTAGCGGAGACCTACAATGAGCAGTTCTTC

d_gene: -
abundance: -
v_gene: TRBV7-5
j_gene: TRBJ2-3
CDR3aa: CARSLRTSGKRDTQYF
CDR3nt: TGTGCCAGAAGCTTACGGACTAGCGGGAAGAGAGATACGCAGTATTTT

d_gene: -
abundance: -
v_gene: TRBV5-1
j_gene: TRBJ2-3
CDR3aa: CASSLRWGLGDTQYF
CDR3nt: TGCGCCAGCAGCTTGAGGTGGGGGCTCGGAGATACGCAGTATTTT

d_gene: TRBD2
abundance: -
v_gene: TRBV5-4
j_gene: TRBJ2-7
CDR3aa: CASSTKRLAGGHEQYF
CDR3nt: TGTGCCAGCAGCACCAAAAGGCTAGCGGGAGGCCACGAGCAGTACTTC

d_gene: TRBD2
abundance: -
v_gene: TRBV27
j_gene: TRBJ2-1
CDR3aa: CASSSRRDYLYNEQFF
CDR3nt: TGTGCCAGCAGTTCACGCCGGGACTACCTATACAATGAGCAGTTCTTC

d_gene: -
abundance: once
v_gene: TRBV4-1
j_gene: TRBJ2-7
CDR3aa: CASSQAGSYEQYF
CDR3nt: TGCGCCAGCAGCCAAGCGGGATCCTACGAGCAGTACTTC

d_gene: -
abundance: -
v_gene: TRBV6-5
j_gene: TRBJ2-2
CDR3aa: CASSRGSNTGELFF
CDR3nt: TGTGCCAGCAGTCGAGGGTCGAACACCGGGGAGCTGTTTTTT

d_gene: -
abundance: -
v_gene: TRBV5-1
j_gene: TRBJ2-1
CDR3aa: CASSLYAGPGNEQFF
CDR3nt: TGCGCCAGCAGCTTGTACGCAGGGCCGGGCAATGAGCAGTTCTTC

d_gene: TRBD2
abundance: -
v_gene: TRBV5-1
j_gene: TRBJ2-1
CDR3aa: CASNPAGASGRGTYNEQFF
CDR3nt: TGCGCCAGCAACCCCGCCGGGGCTAGCGGGAGAGGGACCTACAATGAGCAGTTCTTC

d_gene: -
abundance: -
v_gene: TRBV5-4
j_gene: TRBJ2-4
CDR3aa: CASSGGNQGLENIQYF
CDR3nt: TGTGCCAGCAGCGGCGGGAACCAGGGATTGGAGAACATTCAGTACTTC

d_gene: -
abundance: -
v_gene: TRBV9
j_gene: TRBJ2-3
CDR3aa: CASSVVGTDTQYF
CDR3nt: TGTGCCAGCAGCGTAGTAGGGACAGATACGCAGTATTTT

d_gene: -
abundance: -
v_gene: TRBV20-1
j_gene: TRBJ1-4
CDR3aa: CSYPGGFF
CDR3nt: TGCAGCTACCCCGGAGGGTTTTTT

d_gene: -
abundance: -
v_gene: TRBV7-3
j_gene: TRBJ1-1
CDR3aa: CASSQTSDTEAFF
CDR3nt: TGTGCCAGCAGCCAGACCTCTGACACTGAAGCTTTCTTT

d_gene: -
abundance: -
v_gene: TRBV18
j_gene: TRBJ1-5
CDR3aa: CASSREGAGNQPQHF
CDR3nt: TGTGCCAGCTCACGTGAAGGGGCCGGCAATCAGCCCCAGCATTTT

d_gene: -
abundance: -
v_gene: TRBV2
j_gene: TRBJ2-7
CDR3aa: CASSEARSYEQYF
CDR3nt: TGTGCCAGCAGTGAAGCACGTAGCTACGAGCAGTACTTC

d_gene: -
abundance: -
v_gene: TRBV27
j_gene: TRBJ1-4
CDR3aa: CASRPSRGRRDEKLFF
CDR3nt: TGTGCCAGCAGGCCATCAAGAGGACGACGAGATGAAAAACTGTTTTTT

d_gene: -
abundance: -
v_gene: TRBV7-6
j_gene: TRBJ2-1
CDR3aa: CASSLIPRDRDSLDNEQFF
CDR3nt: -

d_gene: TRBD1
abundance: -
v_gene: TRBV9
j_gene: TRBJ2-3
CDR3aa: CASSVRTGSTDTQYF
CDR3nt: TGTGCCAGCAGCGTCCGGACAGGGAGCACAGATACGCAGTATTTT

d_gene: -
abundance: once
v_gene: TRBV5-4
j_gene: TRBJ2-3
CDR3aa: CASSRGTPTDTQYF
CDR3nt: TGTGCCAGCAGCCGAGGGACTCCCACAGATACGCAGTATTTT

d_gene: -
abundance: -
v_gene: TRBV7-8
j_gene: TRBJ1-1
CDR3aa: CASSLGGAGTEAFF
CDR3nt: TGTGCCAGCAGCTTAGGGGGCGCGGGAACTGAAGCTTTCTTT

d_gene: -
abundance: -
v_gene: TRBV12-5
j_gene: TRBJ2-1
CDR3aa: CASGPRSGGDGLWTYNEQFF
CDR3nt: TGTGCTAGTGGTCCTAGAAGCGGCGGAGACGGGCTGTGGACCTACAATGAGCAGTTCTTC

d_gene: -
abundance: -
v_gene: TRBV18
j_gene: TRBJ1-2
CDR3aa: CASSPTGQANYGYTF
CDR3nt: TGTGCCAGCTCACCCACGGGGCAAGCTAACTATGGCTACACCTTC

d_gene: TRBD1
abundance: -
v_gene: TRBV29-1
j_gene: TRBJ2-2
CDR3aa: CSGGAWDRGTGELFF
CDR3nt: TGCAGCGGAGGGGCCTGGGACAGGGGCACCGGGGAGCTGTTTTTT

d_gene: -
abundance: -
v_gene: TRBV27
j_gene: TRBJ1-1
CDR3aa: CASSQGINIKNTEAFF
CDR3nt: TGTGCCAGCAGTCAGGGGATCAACATAAAAAACACTGAAGCTTTCTTT

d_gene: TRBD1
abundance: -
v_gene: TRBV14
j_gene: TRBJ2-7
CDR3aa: CASGRQGGEQYF
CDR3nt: TGTGCCAGCGGACGACAGGGTGGCGAGCAGTACTTC

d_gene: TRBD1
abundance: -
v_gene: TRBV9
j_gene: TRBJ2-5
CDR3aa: CASSVPGQGPETQYF
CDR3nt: TGTGCCAGCAGCGTCCCTGGACAGGGACCAGAGACCCAGTACTTC

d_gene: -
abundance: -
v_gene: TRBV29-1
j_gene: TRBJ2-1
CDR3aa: CSVLWAGYNEQFF
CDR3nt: TGCAGCGTTTTATGGGCAGGGTACAATGAGCAGTTCTTC

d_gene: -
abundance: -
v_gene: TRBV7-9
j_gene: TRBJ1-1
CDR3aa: CASSLLGLSPFF
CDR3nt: TGTGCCAGCAGCTTATTAGGGCTTAGTCCTTTCTTT

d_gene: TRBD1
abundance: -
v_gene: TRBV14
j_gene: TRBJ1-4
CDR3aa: CASSQVGTGDEKLFF
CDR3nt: TGTGCCAGCAGCCAAGTCGGGACAGGGGATGAAAAACTGTTTTTT

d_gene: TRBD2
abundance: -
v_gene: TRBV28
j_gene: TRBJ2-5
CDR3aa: CASSRLLAGGTETQYF
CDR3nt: TGTGCCAGCAGCCGACTACTAGCGGGAGGGACAGAGACCCAGTACTTC

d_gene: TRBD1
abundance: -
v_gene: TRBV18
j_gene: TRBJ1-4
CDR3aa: CASSLGQGDEKLFF
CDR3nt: TGTGCCAGCTCACTTGGACAGGGTGATGAAAAACTGTTTTTT

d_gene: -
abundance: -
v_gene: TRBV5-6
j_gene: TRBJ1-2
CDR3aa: CASSRGPRGYGYTF
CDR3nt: TGTGCCAGCAGCCGGGGACCCCGAGGCTATGGCTACACCTTC

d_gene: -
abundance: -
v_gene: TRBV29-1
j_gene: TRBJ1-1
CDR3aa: CSAFRTEGTEAFF
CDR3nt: TGCAGCGCATTCAGGACGGAGGGCACTGAAGCTTTCTTT

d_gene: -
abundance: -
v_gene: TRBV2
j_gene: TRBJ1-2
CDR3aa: CASSEADPNYGYTF
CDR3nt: TGTGCCAGCAGTGAAGCGGACCCTAACTATGGCTACACCTTC

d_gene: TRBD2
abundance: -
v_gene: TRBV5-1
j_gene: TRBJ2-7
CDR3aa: CASSLGGSTSYEQYF
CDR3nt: TGCGCCAGCAGCTTGGGCGGGAGTACCTCCTACGAGCAGTACTTC